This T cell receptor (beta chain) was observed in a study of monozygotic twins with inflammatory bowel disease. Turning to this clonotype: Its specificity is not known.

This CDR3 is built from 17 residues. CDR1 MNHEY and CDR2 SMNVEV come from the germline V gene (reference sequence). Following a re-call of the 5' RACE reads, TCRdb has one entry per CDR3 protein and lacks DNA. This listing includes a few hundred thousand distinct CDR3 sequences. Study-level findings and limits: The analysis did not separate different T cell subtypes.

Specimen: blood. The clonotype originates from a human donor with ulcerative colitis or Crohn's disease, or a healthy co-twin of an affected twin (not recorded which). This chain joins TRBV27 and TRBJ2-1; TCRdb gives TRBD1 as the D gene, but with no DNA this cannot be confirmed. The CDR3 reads CASSLSLRTGGGNEQFF.